This T cell receptor beta chain was obtained from a study of T cell responses to AZD1222 COVID-19 vaccine. Study as a whole: Pooled in the analysis were second doses at about 4 or about 12 weeks.

TCRdb keeps only in-frame clones here, not all; method: immunoSEQ multiplex PCR. The top ten hold 3% to 3.5% of the sample, which has about 150,000 clones, 88% seen once. V lost 6 bases and J lost 1, with 14 bases in between. Germline V gives CDR1 SGHTA, CDR2 FQGNSA. This CDR3 has 15 amino acids. Findings of the study overall: There were repertoire samples only from the period after the peak T cell response. Across spike, vaccine-associated CD4 TCRs were found, dominant at 160-218 and 743-854. Unmutated variant regions reportedly attract nearly half of all spike-specific TCRs.

Remarks on this clone: Its specificity is unknown.

This chain links TRBV7-2 with TRBJ2-3, with D tentatively TRBD1 (6 bases). The sample here was peripheral blood, taken on day 0 of AZD1222 vaccination. The clonotype was recovered from an adult in good health. CDR3: CASRRDRYGTDTQYF. The DNA for the CDR3 is TGTGCCAGCAGACGAGACAGGTACGGCACAGATACGCAGTATTTT.